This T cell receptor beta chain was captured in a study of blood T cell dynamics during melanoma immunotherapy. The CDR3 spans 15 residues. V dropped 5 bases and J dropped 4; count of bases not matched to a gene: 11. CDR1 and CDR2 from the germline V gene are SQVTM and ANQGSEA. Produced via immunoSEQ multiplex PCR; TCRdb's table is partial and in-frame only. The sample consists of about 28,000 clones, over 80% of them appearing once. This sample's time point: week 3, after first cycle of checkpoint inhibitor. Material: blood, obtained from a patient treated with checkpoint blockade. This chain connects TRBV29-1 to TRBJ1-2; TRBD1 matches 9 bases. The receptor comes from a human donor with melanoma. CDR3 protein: CSVRGDRALAYGYTF. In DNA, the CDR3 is TGCAGCGTTCGTGGGGACAGGGCGCTTGCCTATGGCTACACCTTC.